This passage covers 25 T cell receptor beta chains from one sample sequenced in a study of response to subunit inactivated influenza vaccine. MiXCR, run by TCRdb on the RT-PCR reads, gives a single entry per CDR3 protein. The sample holds some 540,000 distinct CDR3 sequences, 20% to 25% seen once. Another study also made use of these data, one on T cells expressing NK-cell markers. From that study: 5'RACE template switching with UMIs produced the TCR beta cDNA.

Sample: CD4+ T cells sorted from PBMCs, taken 12 days after vaccination. The receptors derive from a middle-aged man who received an inactivated influenza vaccine.

This clonotype was seen more than once but under ten times. This chain links TRBV3-1 with TRBJ2-1; 11 bases are shared with TRBD2. V shed 3 bases, J shed 6 bases, and the junction held 4 bases outside the gene matches. The CDR3 runs to 15 residues. The germline V gene encodes CDR1 LGHDT and CDR2 YNNKEL (reference sequence). CDR3 bases: TGTGCCAGCAGCCATAGCGGGGGGGCCGGCAATGAGCAGTTCTTC. It encodes CASSHSGGAGNEQFF.

V usage is TRBV10-3 and J usage is TRBJ2-1; D might be TRBD2 (6 bases). Germline V gene data show CDR1 as ENHRY and CDR2 as SYGVKD. Trimming left V 0 bases short and J 2 bases short, with 8 bases between. The CDR3 extends over 15 amino acids. CDR3 protein: CAISESRETYNEQFF. The CDR3 nucleotides are TGTGCCATCAGTGAGTCGCGGGAAACCTACAATGAGCAGTTCTTC.

This chain connects TRBV3-1 to TRBJ2-1, with 11 positions matching TRBD2. The CDR3 extends over 13 amino acids. The J segment lost 14 bases and the V segment lost 0 bases, leaving 3 bases of the junction unmatched. The germline gives CDR1 LGHDT, CDR2 YNNKEL (reference sequence). The CDR3 region is CASSQEASGGKFF. CDR3 nucleotide sequence: TGTGCCAGCAGCCAAGAGGCTAGCGGGGGGAAGTTCTTC.

V and J are TRBV20-1 and TRBJ2-3; tentative D call: TRBD2 (6 bases). CDR1 is DFQATT and CDR2 is SNEGSKA in the germline V gene (reference sequence). The length of the CDR3 is 11 residues. The CDR3 DNA is TGCAGCTCTGGGGGACTTACCGCGCAGTATTTT. This translates into CSSGGLTAQYF.

This clonotype was seen ten or more times. The genes are TRBV20-1 and TRBJ2-7; TRBD2 agrees at 11 bases. V shed 3 bases, J shed 3 bases, and the junction held 7 bases outside the gene matches. The CDR3 consists of 15 residues. Germline lookup yields CDR1 DFQATT and CDR2 SNEGSKA (reference sequence). Written as DNA, the CDR3 is TGCAGTGCTAGGAGGGGACTAGCGGAGGACTACGAGCAGTACTTC. Encoded protein: CSARRGLAEDYEQYF.

With respect to this clonotype: Since a much larger clone is just one base distant, this may be a read error. The rearrangement joins TRBV24-1 to TRBJ2-2; 9 bases align to TRBD1. The germline CDR1 and CDR2 sequences are KGHDR and SFDVKD. The CDR3 covers 16 residues. Trimming removed 2 bases from V and 4 bases from J; junction bases left unmatched: 4. CDR3 protein: CATSDSGTGTTGELFF. DNA for the CDR3: TGTGCCACCAGTGATTCCGGGACAGGGACCACCGGGGAGCTGTTTTTT.

This clonotype was counted a few times. The rearrangement joins TRBV12-3 or TRBV12-4 to TRBJ2-7; perhaps TRBD1 as D (5 bases). CDR3 length: 13 amino acids. V was cut by 2 bases and J by 4 bases, with 9 bases left in between. CDR3 protein: CASSLYRGYEQYF. CDR3 in DNA: TGTGCCAGCAGTTTATATAGGGGTTACGAGCAGTACTTC.

This clonotype was seen more than once but under ten times. The chain recombines TRBV7-9 with TRBJ2-1, with unresolved D. V shed 1 base and J shed 9 bases, with 13 bases lying between them. There are 14 residues in the CDR3. Germline V gene data show CDR1 as SEHNR and CDR2 as FQNEAQ (reference sequence). CDR3: CASSLGSVSGEQFF. The CDR3 bases are TGTGCCAGCAGCTTAGGGTCTGTAAGTGGTGAGCAGTTCTTC.

J is TRBJ1-5 and V is TRBV6-2 or TRBV6-3, with TRBD1 as a possible D gene (6 bases). The V gene's germline CDR1 is MNHEY and CDR2 SVGEGT. Trimming removed 5 bases at V and 7 bases at J, with 18 bases between. This CDR3 is 15 amino acids long. The CDR3 spells CASSPQGLRLQPQHF. For the CDR3, the DNA is TGTGCCAGCAGTCCACAGGGCCTCCGGCTCCAGCCCCAGCATTTT.

This chain joins TRBV9 and TRBJ1-2; no reliable D call. CDR1 and CDR2 (germline): SGDLS, YYNGEE. V lost 0 bases and J 5 bases, leaving 8 bases between the germline ends. This CDR3 has 13 amino acids. The chain's CDR3 is CASSVGGYYGYTF. The CDR3 DNA reads as TGTGCCAGCAGCGTAGGAGGATATTATGGCTACACCTTC. Filled out from reference TRBV9 and TRBJ1-2, the complete variable domain reads DSGVTQTPKHLITATGQRVTLRCSPRSGDLSVYWYQQSLDQGLQFLIQYYNGEERAKGNILERFSAQQFPDLHSELNLSSLELGDSALYFCASSVGGYYGYTFGSGTRLTVV.

The table lists this clonotype with a few counts. The chain employs TRBV11-2 and TRBJ1-2; 7 nucleotides line up with TRBD1. Germline V gene lookup returns CDR1 SGHAT and CDR2 FQNNGV. Losses at the gene ends were 3 bases for V and 7 bases for J; bases not matched to a gene: 5. CDR3 length equals 13 residues. DNA of the CDR3: TGTGCCAGCAGCTTGGGACAGAGGTCTGGCTACACCTTC. Residues: CASSLGQRSGYTF.

V is TRBV10-3 and J is TRBJ1-5; 12 nucleotides line up with TRBD1. This CDR3 is built from 16 residues. V gave up 2 bases and J gave up 6 bases; unmatched junction bases: 5. Germline V gene lookup returns CDR1 ENHRY and CDR2 SYGVKD. The DNA of the CDR3 is TGTGCCATCAGTGAGGGTGGGACAGGGGGCCGTCAGCCCCAGCATTTT. This translates into CAISEGGTGGRQPQHF.

The count of this clonotype is one. The rearrangement joins TRBV6-2 or TRBV6-3 to TRBJ2-7; D not certain. V dropped 8 bases and J dropped 4 bases, with 9 bases sitting between them. This CDR3 region has 11 residues. Germline V gene data show CDR1 as MNHEY and CDR2 as SVGEGT. For the CDR3, the DNA is TGTGCCAGCGGGCAGTGGTACGAGCAGTACTTC. It yields the protein CASGQWYEQYF.

The chain recombines TRBV28 with TRBJ1-2, with a weak D call TRBD1 (5 bases). V dropped 4 bases and J dropped 10 bases, with 16 bases sitting between them. From germline, CDR1 is MDHEN and CDR2 SYDVKM. The CDR3 contains 13 residues. The CDR3: CASSSTGPTFYTF. The CDR3 bases are TGTGCCAGCAGTTCCACAGGACCCACATTCTACACCTTC.

The V gene is TRBV7-7, the J gene TRBJ2-5, with 10 bases identical to TRBD1. CDR3 length: 15 residues. Germline-derived CDR1 and CDR2 are SSHAT and FNYEAQ (reference sequence). The V gene end was trimmed by 3 bases and the J gene end by 5 bases; junction bases not matched to a gene: 6. Written as DNA, the CDR3 is TGTGCCAGCAGCTTTTACGGGACAGGGGATGAGACCCAGTACTTC. Its protein product is CASSFYGTGDETQYF. The whole variable domain, filled in from reference TRBV7-7 and TRBJ2-5, reads GAGVSQSPRYKVTKRGQDVTLRCDPISSHATLYWYQQALGQGPEFLTYFNYEAQPDKSGLPSDRFSAERPEGSISTLTIQRTEQRDSAMYRCASSFYGTGDETQYFGPGTRLLVL.

The chain employs TRBV9 and TRBJ1-2, with D uncertain. V was cut by 3 bases and J by 2 bases, with 5 bases left in between. The CDR3 runs 12 residues. The germline V gene encodes CDR1 SGDLS and CDR2 YYNGEE. CDR3 amino acids: CASSALNYGYTF. The CDR3 nucleotides read TGTGCCAGCAGCGCCCTCAACTATGGCTACACCTTC.

The chain combines TRBV20-1 with TRBJ2-1, with D perhaps matching TRBD1 or TRBD2 (5 bases each). V was clipped by 4 bases and J by 10 bases, with 14 bases between them. There are 12 residues in the CDR3. The germline V gene encodes CDR1 DFQATT and CDR2 SNEGSKA (reference sequence). CDR3 nucleotides: TGCAGTGCTAAGCCCGGGGCCACCGAGCAGTTCTTC. Protein product: CSAKPGATEQFF.

This clonotype was seen a handful of times. The chain links TRBV18 to TRBJ2-7, with a weak D call TRBD2 (6 bases). This CDR3 region has 14 residues. Germline assignment: CDR1 KGHSH and CDR2 LQKENI. Trimming took off 3 bases at V and 3 bases at J, with 12 bases between the two ends. The CDR3 sequence: CASSPGTSFYEQYF. The CDR3, as DNA: TGTGCCAGCTCACCCGGGACTTCCTTCTACGAGCAGTACTTC.

This clonotype was counted only a few times. This chain links TRBV7-8 with TRBJ1-4; the D gene is possibly TRBD1 (6 bases). The CDR3 is 16 amino acids. Germline V gene data show CDR1 as SGHVS and CDR2 as FQNEAQ. Deletions cut 4 bases from V and 0 bases from J, with 12 bases between. CDR3: CASSYNRVPTNEKLFF. CDR3 bases: TGTGCCAGCAGCTACAACAGGGTTCCAACTAATGAAAAACTGTTTTTT.

This clonotype showed up just a few times. This chain uses TRBV9 with TRBJ2-1; 9 bases map to TRBD1. CDR3 length: 15 amino acids. Germline V gives CDR1 SGDLS, CDR2 YYNGEE. Germline trimming cut 3 bases from V and 6 bases from J; bases unmatched to any gene: 7. CDR3 sequence (DNA): TGTGCCAGCAGCGACCGGACAGGGGCGGGCAATGAGCAGTTCTTC. This encodes CASSDRTGAGNEQFF.

The chain links TRBV5-1 to TRBJ2-5, with no clear D. The CDR3 length is 14 residues. Trimming took off 5 bases at V and 0 bases at J, with 11 bases between the two ends. CDR1 SGHRS and CDR2 YFSETQ come from the germline V gene. The DNA of the CDR3 is TGCGCCAGCAGTCCCGGCCTCCACCAAGAGACCCAGTACTTC. It specifies CASSPGLHQETQYF.

Only one count was recorded for this clonotype. The chain carries TRBV6-6 and TRBJ1-6; the D gene is possibly TRBD1 (6 bases). Trimming took 7 bases from V and 6 from J, leaving 10 bases between them. The CDR3 length is 13 residues. CDR1 is MNHNY and CDR2 is SVGAGI in the germline V gene (reference sequence). CDR3 sequence: CASTGQLNSPLHF. CDR3 sequence (DNA): TGTGCCAGCACCGGACAGCTTAATTCACCCCTCCACTTT.

The CDR3 nucleotides read TGCAGCGTTGAAAGGACTCGGGGTGAGCAGTTCTTC. Translation gives CSVERTRGEQFF. The chain carries TRBV29-1 and TRBJ2-1; possibly TRBD2 for D (5 bases). Trimming pared 2 bases from V and 9 bases from J, leaving 11 bases between. This CDR3 is 12 amino acids long. Per germline, CDR1 SQVTM and CDR2 ANQGSEA.

This clonotype was counted only a few times. The rearrangement joins TRBV4-1 to TRBJ2-3, with 7 bases lining up with TRBD1. The germline V gene encodes CDR1 MGHRA and CDR2 YSYEKL. Unmatched junction bases numbered 5, after V lost 3 bases and J lost 5 bases. The CDR3 is 14 residues long. The DNA of the CDR3 is TGCGCCAGCAGCCACAGGGGGTCTGGAGATACGCAGTATTTT. Protein sequence: CASSHRGSGDTQYF.

The chain links TRBV5-1 to TRBJ2-7, with TRBD1 identical over 8 bases. Germline values: CDR1 SGHRS, CDR2 YFSETQ. There are 15 residues in the CDR3. The J segment lost 3 bases and the V segment lost 1 base, leaving 6 bases of the junction unmatched. CDR3 sequence reads: CASSLFPQGVYEQYF. Written as DNA, the CDR3 is TGCGCCAGCAGCTTGTTTCCACAGGGGGTCTACGAGCAGTACTTC.